This is a list of T cell receptor beta chains from one sample in a study of CD8+ T cells in alopecia areata. Measured with immunoSEQ multiplex PCR; TCRdb has only the in-frame clones, and not every one. The data show over 150,000 clones, less than 80% seen once. The input for sequencing was CD4+ T cells sorted from blood, taken at week 24, from a patient treated with tofacitinib. The receptors were gathered from a human donor with alopecia areata. CDR3s include the opening cysteine and the closing phenylalanine or tryptophan. D genes are given only for firm matches. Part of the rows lack a size; the others show once, few, many or a class for expanded clones.

.	once	TRBV7-6	TRBJ1-6	CASSLQGSNSPLHF	TGTGCCAGCAGCTTGCAGGGGTCTAATTCACCCCTCCACTTT
.	once	TRBV5-1	TRBJ2-7	CASSLEGSYEQYF	TGCGCCAGCAGCTTGGAGGGATCCTACGAGCAGTACTTC
.	.	TRBV30	TRBJ1-5	CAWTPGDSNQPQHF	TGTGCCTGGACCCCAGGGGATAGCAATCAGCCCCAGCATTTT
.	.	TRBV30	TRBJ2-2	CAREYTGELFF	TGTGCCCGGGAGTACACCGGGGAGCTGTTTTTT
.	few	TRBV19	TRBJ1-5	CASGISNQPQHF	TGTGCCAGTGGGATTAGCAATCAGCCCCAGCATTTT
TRBD2	.	TRBV29-1	TRBJ2-1	CSVQAGGHNEQFF	TGCAGCGTCCAGGCGGGGGGTCACAATGAGCAGTTCTTC
TRBD2	.	TRBV20-1	TRBJ2-5	CSAWEGETQYF	TGCAGTGCTTGGGAGGGGGAGACCCAGTACTTC
.	.	TRBV5-1	TRBJ1-4	CASSLSRDEKLFF	TGCGCCAGCAGCTTGTCCCGGGATGAAAAACTGTTTTTT
.	once	TRBV27	TRBJ1-1	CASSFRAVNTEAFF	TGTGCCAGCAGTTTTCGGGCGGTCAACACTGAAGCTTTCTTT
TRBD1	.	TRBV29-1	TRBJ2-3	CSATHRGRRVTDTQYF	TGCAGCGCCACTCACAGGGGGCGGAGGGTTACAGATACGCAGTATTTT
.	.	TRBV11-2	TRBJ1-2	CASSPQRYGYTF	TGTGCCAGCAGCCCTCAGCGCTATGGCTACACCTTC
.	.	TRBV6-5	TRBJ1-2	CASSKQINYGYTF	TGTGCCAGCAGTAAACAGATTAACTATGGCTACACCTTC
TRBD1	.	TRBV11-3	TRBJ2-6	CASSSTGAGANVLTF	TGTGCCAGCAGCTCGACAGGGGCTGGGGCCAACGTCCTGACTTTC
TRBD2	few	TRBV19	TRBJ2-3	CASMQGGGKATQYF	TGTGCCAGTATGCAAGGCGGGGGAAAAGCTACGCAGTATTTT
.	few	TRBV6-5	TRBJ1-1	CASSTDRGRTKGAFF	TGTGCCAGCAGTACGGACCGGGGACGGACTAAGGGAGCTTTCTTT
TRBD1	.	TRBV5-1	TRBJ1-2	CASSPGQPSGGYTF	TGCGCCAGCAGCCCGGGACAGCCTTCTGGGGGCTACACCTTC
TRBD1	.	TRBV5-5	TRBJ2-7	CASSLGQGSFYEQYF	TGTGCCAGCAGCTTGGGACAGGGATCCTTCTACGAGCAGTACTTC
.	few	TRBV30	TRBJ2-7	CAWSVYREGEQYF	TGTGCCTGGAGTGTCTACAGGGAGGGCGAGCAGTACTTC
.	.	TRBV5-1	TRBJ1-1	CASSLYGTQNTEAFF	TGCGCCAGCAGCTTGTATGGGACACAGAACACTGAAGCTTTCTTT
.	.	TRBV6-5	TRBJ1-2	CASSSKQYGYTF	TGTGCCAGCAGTTCCAAGCAATATGGCTACACCTTC
.	.	TRBV14	TRBJ1-3	CASSQDNSGNTIYF	TGTGCCAGCAGCCAAGACAACTCTGGAAACACCATATATTTT
.	.	TRBV5-1	TRBJ2-3	CASSSDISEPRTQYF	TGCGCCAGCAGCTCTGATATTTCCGAACCAAGAACGCAGTATTTT
.	few	TRBV7-3	TRBJ2-5	CASSPLFRGETQYF	TGTGCCAGCAGCCCACTTTTTCGGGGAGAGACCCAGTACTTC
.	.	TRBV20-1	TRBJ2-3	CSEKKGNTQYF	TGCAGTGAAAAGAAAGGGAATACGCAGTATTTT
TRBD2	.	TRBV5-4	TRBJ2-5	CASSSGTSGGMETQYF	TGTGCCAGCAGCTCGGGGACTAGCGGGGGGATGGAGACCCAGTACTTC
.	few	TRBV29-1	TRBJ2-5	CSKADGETQYF	TGCAGCAAAGCGGACGGGGAGACCCAGTACTTC
.	few	TRBV15	TRBJ2-5	CATSRDPGPQETQYF	TGTGCCACCAGCAGAGATCCCGGCCCCCAAGAGACCCAGTACTTC
TRBD2	.	TRBV29-1	TRBJ2-3	CSVAASGGAIDTQYF	TGCAGCGTGGCCGCTAGCGGGGGGGCAATAGATACGCAGTATTTT
.	few	TRBV18	TRBJ2-5	CASSRDRQETQYF	TGTGCCAGCTCGCGGGACCGCCAAGAGACCCAGTACTTC
.	.	TRBV2	TRBJ2-3	CARNIGTELRGDTQYF	TGTGCCAGAAATATCGGGACCGAACTTAGAGGGGATACGCAGTATTTT
.	.	TRBV5-1	TRBJ2-5	CASCLNGVAEETQYF	TGCGCCAGCTGTCTGAACGGGGTTGCCGAAGAGACCCAGTACTTC
.	few	TRBV25-1	TRBJ2-7	CASSPESGAYEQYF	TGTGCCAGCAGCCCCGAGAGCGGAGCCTACGAGCAGTACTTC
.	few	TRBV23-1	TRBJ2-3	CASSQQGPSTDTQYF	TGCGCCAGCAGTCAGCAGGGGCCCAGCACAGATACGCAGTATTTT
.	.	TRBV9	TRBJ1-5	CASSVNTGKPQHF	TGTGCCAGCAGCGTAAATACAGGGAAGCCCCAGCATTTT
TRBD1	.	TRBV29-1	TRBJ1-2	CSFQQGIGYTF	TGCAGCTTCCAACAGGGGATTGGCTACACCTTC
.	few	TRBV7-2	TRBJ1-4	CASSLQGKGEKLFF	TGTGCCAGCAGCTTACAGGGGAAGGGAGAAAAACTGTTTTTT
.	.	TRBV29-1	TRBJ2-5	CSVVPGEETQYF	TGCAGCGTTGTACCCGGGGAAGAGACCCAGTACTTC
.	few	TRBV30	TRBJ2-1	CAWSGSVGGWQFF	TGTGCCTGGAGTGGGAGCGTGGGGGGCTGGCAGTTCTTC
TRBD1	.	TRBV9	TRBJ2-7	CASSGRQGMGYEQYF	TGTGCCAGCAGCGGCAGACAGGGGATGGGATACGAGCAGTACTTC
.	.	TRBV4-2	TRBJ1-5	CASSQMRDQPQHF	TGTGCCAGCAGCCAGATGAGAGATCAGCCCCAGCATTTT